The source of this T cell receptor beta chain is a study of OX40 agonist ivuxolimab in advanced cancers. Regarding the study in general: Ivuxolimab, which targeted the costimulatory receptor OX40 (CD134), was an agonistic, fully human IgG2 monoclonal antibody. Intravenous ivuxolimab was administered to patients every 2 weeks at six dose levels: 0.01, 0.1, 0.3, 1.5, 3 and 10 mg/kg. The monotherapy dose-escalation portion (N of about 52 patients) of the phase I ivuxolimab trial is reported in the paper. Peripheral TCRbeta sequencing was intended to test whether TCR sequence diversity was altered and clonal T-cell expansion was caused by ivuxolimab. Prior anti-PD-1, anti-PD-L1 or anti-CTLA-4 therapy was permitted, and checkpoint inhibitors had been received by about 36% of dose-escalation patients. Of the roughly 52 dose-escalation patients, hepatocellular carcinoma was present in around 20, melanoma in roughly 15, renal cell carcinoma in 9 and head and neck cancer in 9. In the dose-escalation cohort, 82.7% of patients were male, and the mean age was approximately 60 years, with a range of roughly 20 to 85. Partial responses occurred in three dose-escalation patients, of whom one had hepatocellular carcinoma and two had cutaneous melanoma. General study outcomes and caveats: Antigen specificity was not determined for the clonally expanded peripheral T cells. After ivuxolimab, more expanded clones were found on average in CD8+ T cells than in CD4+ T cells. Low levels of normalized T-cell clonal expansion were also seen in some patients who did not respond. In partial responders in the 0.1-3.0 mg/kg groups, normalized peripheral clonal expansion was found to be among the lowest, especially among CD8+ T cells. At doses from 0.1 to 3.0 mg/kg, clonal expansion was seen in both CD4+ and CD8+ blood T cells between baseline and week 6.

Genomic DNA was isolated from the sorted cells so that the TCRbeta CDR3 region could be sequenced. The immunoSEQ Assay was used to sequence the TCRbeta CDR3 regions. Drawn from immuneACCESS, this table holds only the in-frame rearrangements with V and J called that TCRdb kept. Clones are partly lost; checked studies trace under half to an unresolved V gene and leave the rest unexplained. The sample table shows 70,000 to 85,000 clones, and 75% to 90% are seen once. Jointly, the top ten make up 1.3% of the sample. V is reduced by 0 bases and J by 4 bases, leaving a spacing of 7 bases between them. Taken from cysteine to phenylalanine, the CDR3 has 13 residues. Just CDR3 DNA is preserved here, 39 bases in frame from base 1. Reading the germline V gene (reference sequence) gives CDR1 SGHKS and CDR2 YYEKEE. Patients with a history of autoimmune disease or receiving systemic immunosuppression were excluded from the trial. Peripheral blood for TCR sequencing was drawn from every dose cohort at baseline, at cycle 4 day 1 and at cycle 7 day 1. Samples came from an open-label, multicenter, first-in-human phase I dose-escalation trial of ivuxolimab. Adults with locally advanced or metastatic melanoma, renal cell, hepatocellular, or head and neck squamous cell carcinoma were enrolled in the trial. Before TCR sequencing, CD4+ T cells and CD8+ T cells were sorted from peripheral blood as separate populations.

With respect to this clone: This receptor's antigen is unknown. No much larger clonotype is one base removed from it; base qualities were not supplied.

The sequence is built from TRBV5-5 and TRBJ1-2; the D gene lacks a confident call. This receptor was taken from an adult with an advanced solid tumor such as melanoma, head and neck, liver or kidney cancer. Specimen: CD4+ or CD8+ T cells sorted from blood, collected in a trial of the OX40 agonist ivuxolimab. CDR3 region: CASSLERSYGYTF. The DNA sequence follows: TGTGCCAGCAGCTTGGAACGGAGCTATGGCTACACCTTC. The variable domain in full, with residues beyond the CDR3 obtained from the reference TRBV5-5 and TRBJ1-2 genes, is DAGVTQSPTHLIKTRGQQVTLRCSPISGHKSVSWYQQVLGQGPQFIFQYYEKEERGRGNFPDRFSARQFPNYSSELNVNALLLGDSALYLCASSLERSYGYTFGSGTRLTVV.